This T cell receptor (beta chain) was sequenced during a study of blood T cell repertoires in COVID-19. V lost 8 bases, J lost 5 bases, and 10 bases stayed unmatched. The CDR3 runs 15 residues. CDR1 and CDR2 (germline): LGHNA, YNFKEQ. Data came from immunoSEQ multiplex PCR; TCRdb stores just in-frame clones and leaves some out. The sample carries fewer than 50,000 clones, approximately 70% recorded once. The V gene is TRBV4-2, the J gene TRBJ2-1; 9 nucleotides align to TRBD2. The receptor was isolated from a man at least 80 years old with acute or convalescent COVID-19. Sequencing was carried out using peripheral blood. The CDR3: CASSEAGGPHNEQFF. DNA for the CDR3: TGTGCCAGCTCAGAGGCGGGAGGGCCCCACAATGAGCAGTTCTTC.